These 20 T cell receptor beta chains came from one sample sequenced in a study of T cell changes during pregnancy in multiple sclerosis (dated by TCRdb to between 2018 and 2021). The library was generated by the immunoSEQ multiplex PCR assay. TCRdb took this table from immuneACCESS and kept in-frame rearrangements with V and J called. Such tables lack part of the clones; where checked against another copy, unresolved V genes explain under half of the gap, and the rest is unexplained. This sample lists around 65,000 clones; more than 75% were detected once. The ten top clones hold 1.4% to 1.5% of the sample. The input for sequencing was peripheral blood, taken in the third trimester of pregnancy. These receptor sequences come from a female donor in good health, enrolled as a control in a pregnancy study.

The chain recombines TRBV9 with TRBJ1-5; D unclear. There are 14 residues in the CDR3. Germline loops: CDR1 SGDLS, CDR2 YYNGEE. Between the trimmed V and J ends, which lost 5 bases and 0 bases, there was a span of 9 bases. The CDR3 DNA reads as TGTGCCAGCAGTGCTGGGAGTAGCAATCAGCCCCAGCATTTT. Its protein product is CASSAGSSNQPQHF.

This clone has only one observation. CDR3 amino acids: CASSWRVGGQGLQYF. CDR3 sequence (DNA): TGCGCCAGCAGCTGGCGGGTGGGGGGACAGGGGCTCCAGTACTTC. This chain joins TRBV5-1 and TRBJ2-7; 10 bases match TRBD1. The trim removed 3 bases at V and 10 bases at J, leaving 13 bases unmatched. From germline, CDR1 is SGHRS and CDR2 YFSETQ. There are 15 residues in the CDR3. Supplemented by reference TRBV5-1 and TRBJ2-7, the full variable domain reads KAGVTQTPRYLIKTRGQQVTLSCSPISGHRSVSWYQQTPGQGLQFLFEYFSETQRNKGNFPGRFSGRQFSNSRSEMNVSTLELGDSALYLCASSWRVGGQGLQYFGPGTRLTVT.

V gene TRBV28 combines with J gene TRBJ1-1; D gene ambiguous. The CDR3 extends over 14 amino acids. CDR1 and CDR2 from the germline V gene are MDHEN and SYDVKM. V was trimmed by 2 bases and J by 5 bases, leaving 12 bases between them. CDR3 protein: CASSLSVDRTEAFF. DNA of the CDR3: TGTGCCAGCAGTTTAAGTGTAGATCGAACTGAAGCTTTCTTT.

J is TRBJ2-7 and V is TRBV5-1; maybe TRBD1 (6 bases). Germline CDR1 is SGHRS and CDR2 is YFSETQ. Trimming removed 1 base from V and 12 bases from J, with 14 bases in between. CDR3 length: 12 amino acids. The CDR3 DNA sequence: TGCGCCAGCAGCTTGTACGGGACACCGACGTACTTC. It yields the protein CASSLYGTPTYF. Based on the CDR3 plus reference TRBV5-1 and TRBJ2-7, the full variable domain is KAGVTQTPRYLIKTRGQQVTLSCSPISGHRSVSWYQQTPGQGLQFLFEYFSETQRNKGNFPGRFSGRQFSNSRSEMNVSTLELGDSALYLCASSLYGTPTYFGPGTRLTVT.

This sequence joins TRBV4-3 and TRBJ2-1, with D perhaps matching TRBD2 (6 bases). Germline loops: CDR1 LGHNA, CDR2 YSLEER. The CDR3 is 13 residues long. V was trimmed by 0 bases and J by 10 bases, leaving 10 bases between them. CDR3 region: CASSQDWRDEQFF. In DNA form, the CDR3 reads TGCGCCAGCAGCCAAGATTGGAGGGACGAGCAGTTCTTC.

This clone was detected only a few times. J is TRBJ1-1 and V is TRBV30, with 7 bases fitting TRBD1. CDR3 length: 13 residues. Germline CDR1 and CDR2: GTSNPN and SVGIG (reference sequence). Trimming took 5 bases from V and 7 from J; bases not matched to a gene: 10. CDR3 protein: CAWEGTATYEAFF. The CDR3 DNA follows: TGTGCCTGGGAAGGGACAGCCACTTATGAAGCTTTCTTT.

V gene TRBV4-3 combines with J gene TRBJ2-7; TRBD1 aligns across 10 bases. Germline V CDR1 and CDR2: LGHNA, YSLEER. CDR3 length equals 16 residues. The ends lost 0 bases at V and 4 bases at J; junction bases unmatched: 6. The CDR3 here is CASSQDRGQGKYEQYF. The CDR3 coding sequence is TGCGCCAGCAGCCAAGATAGGGGACAGGGGAAGTACGAGCAGTACTTC.

This clone showed up just a few times. The junction departs from the called germline gene at one end, perhaps through a read error. The chain combines TRBV5-6 with TRBJ1-5; D possibly corresponds to TRBD1 (5 bases). Germline CDR1 is SGHDT and CDR2 is YYEEEE. This CDR3 has 14 residues. The CDR3 is CASTLGLSNQPQHF. For the CDR3, the DNA is TGTGCCAGCACCTTGGGACTAAGCAATCAGCCCCAGCATTTT.

The sample holds one count of this clone. The chain couples TRBV4-3 to TRBJ2-1, with 8 positions matching TRBD1. Per germline, CDR1 LGHNA and CDR2 YSLEER. There are 17 residues in the CDR3. Trimming cost V 2 bases and J 1 base; bases outside gene matches: 7. The CDR3 bases are TGCGCCAGCAGCCAATTCCCTGGGGACAGGTCCTACAATGAGCAGTTCTTC. It encodes CASSQFPGDRSYNEQFF.

The chain uses TRBV10-3 and TRBJ1-3, with D possibly matching TRBD1 (6 bases). Germline loops: CDR1 ENHRY, CDR2 SYGVKD. CDR3 length: 18 residues. Trimming stripped 6 bases from V and 0 bases from J, with 21 bases between. Here the CDR3 DNA reads TGTGCCATCAGCGAGGGGGTGACAGGTTTTTACTCTGGAAACACCATATATTTT. Translating it yields CAISEGVTGFYSGNTIYF.

This clone was picked up one time. This chain uses TRBV7-9 with TRBJ2-2, with D possibly being TRBD2 (5 bases). CDR1 is SEHNR and CDR2 is FQNEAQ in the germline V gene (reference sequence). V lost 8 bases to trimming and J lost 5 bases, with 9 bases between them. The CDR3 extends over 12 amino acids. This chain's CDR3 is CASGSGTGELFF. The CDR3 coding sequence is TGTGCCAGCGGCTCGGGGACCGGGGAGCTGTTTTTT.

This clone was observed a single time. This chain joins TRBV11-2 and TRBJ2-7; D might be TRBD2 (5 bases). CDR1 is SGHAT and CDR2 is FQNNGV in the germline V gene. The V end was cut by 6 bases, the J end by 3 bases, with 18 bases between. The CDR3 has 15 residues. The CDR3 nucleotides are TGTGCCAGCAGTTCTGGACTTTCTGTTATCTACGAGCAGTACTTC. This codes for CASSSGLSVIYEQYF.

This chain connects TRBV7-9 to TRBJ1-4, with 8 nucleotides matching TRBD1. The V and J ends lost 1 base and 8 bases, in that order; junction bases with no gene match: 6. The CDR3 has 15 amino acids. In germline, CDR1 is SEHNR, CDR2 FQNEAQ (reference sequence). The CDR3 DNA reads as TGTGCCAGCAGCTTAGATGGGACAGGTAGCGAAAAACTGTTTTTT. As protein: CASSLDGTGSEKLFF.

This rearrangement joins TRBV27 to TRBJ2-7, with 7 positions matching TRBD1. The ends lost 6 bases at V and 4 bases at J; junction bases unmatched: 18. Germline-derived CDR1 and CDR2 are MNHEY and SMNVEV (reference sequence). CDR3 size: 17 residues. DNA of the CDR3: TGTGCCAGCAGACCGGAGACGTTCGGGACAGTGTATTACGAGCAGTACTTC. Translated, it gives CASRPETFGTVYYEQYF.

V is TRBV4-1 and J is TRBJ1-2; 12 bases match TRBD1. The V gene end was trimmed by 4 bases and the J gene end by 8 bases; junction bases not matched to a gene: 11. The V gene's germline CDR1 is MGHRA and CDR2 YSYEKL. This CDR3 is built from 16 residues. The CDR3 DNA is TGCGCCAGCAGCCTTGGGTCGGGACAGGGGGCGCGGGGCTACACCTTC. Residues: CASSLGSGQGARGYTF.

The rearrangement uses TRBV11-2 and TRBJ2-2, with 11 bases that match TRBD2. Germline loops: CDR1 SGHAT, CDR2 FQNNGV. This CDR3 contains 15 residues. V trimming: 1 base; J trimming: 5 bases; junction bases outside the gene matches: 0. The CDR3 reads CASSLGLAGTGELFF. The CDR3 coding sequence is TGTGCCAGCAGCTTAGGACTAGCGGGGACCGGGGAGCTGTTTTTT.

The chain carries TRBV5-1 and TRBJ2-3; 13 nucleotides match TRBD2. The CDR3 loop spans 15 amino acids. Germline CDR1 reads SGHRS; CDR2 reads YFSETQ. The trim removed 4 bases at V and 7 bases at J, leaving 6 bases unmatched. As DNA, the CDR3 is TGCGCCAGCAGCCCCGGACTAGCGGGGGCTTATACGCAGTATTTT. It is translated as CASSPGLAGAYTQYF.

This clone was counted once. The chain carries TRBV13 and TRBJ1-2, with D tentatively TRBD1 (5 bases). Trimming left V 2 bases short and J 4 bases short, with 14 bases between. CDR1 is PRHDT and CDR2 is FYEKMQ in the germline V gene (reference sequence). The CDR3 is 15 amino acids. In nucleotides, the CDR3 is TGTGCCAGCAGCTTACTGTCCGACAGTTTCTATGGCTACACCTTC. Amino acid sequence: CASSLLSDSFYGYTF. The full variable domain, with the rest looked up from reference TRBV13 and TRBJ1-2, is AAGVIQSPRHLIKEKRETATLKCYPIPRHDTVYWYQQGPGQDPQFLISFYEKMQSDKGSIPDRFSAQQFSDYHSELNMSSLELGDSALYFCASSLLSDSFYGYTFGSGTRLTVV.

V gene TRBV5-4 combines with J gene TRBJ2-3; TRBD2 matches 7 bases. Germline loops: CDR1 SGHNT, CDR2 YYREEE (reference sequence). CDR3 length equals 16 residues. V shed 1 base and J 2 bases; nucleotides not matched to a gene: 7. The DNA of the CDR3 is TGTGCCAGCAGCTTGTATCAGCGGGGCCCCACAGATACGCAGTATTTT. Translated, it gives CASSLYQRGPTDTQYF.

This sequence joins TRBV14 and TRBJ1-2; D uncertain. Trimming removed 2 bases at V and 7 bases at J, with 8 bases between. CDR3 size: 12 residues. Germline V gene lookup returns CDR1 SGHDN and CDR2 FVKESK. CDR3 DNA sequence: TGTGCCAGCAGCCAACGGTTTGGTGGCTACACCTTC. Protein: CASSQRFGGYTF.